Shown below are 20 T cell receptor beta chains from a single sample sequenced in a study of blood T cell repertoires in COVID-19. TCRdb's table, derived via immunoSEQ multiplex PCR, lists solely in-frame clones and lacks some. The data show about 280,000 clones, with about nine tenths seen just once and more than 1.5% held by the top ten. Sequenced sample: PBMCs or T cells enriched from blood (not recorded which). Receptors originate from a woman aged 55-75 years who had recovered from COVID-19.

The genes are TRBV9 and TRBJ1-2; D remains ambiguous. The germline V and J ends were trimmed by 4 bases and 8 bases, with 18 bases remaining between them. Germline CDR1 is SGDLS and CDR2 is YYNGEE. The CDR3 is 14 amino acids. DNA for the CDR3: TGTGCCAGCAGCCCAGAGGGAAGGAGTAGGGGCTACACCTTC. This sequence encodes CASSPEGRSRGYTF.

This chain links TRBV27 with TRBJ2-7, with TRBD1 as a possible D gene (6 bases). This CDR3 has 14 residues. Trimming shortened V by 3 bases and J by 7 bases, and 16 bases separated the two germline ends. Germline values: CDR1 MNHEY, CDR2 SMNVEV (reference sequence). In DNA, the CDR3 is TGTGCCAGCAGTTTCGGTGGTCTGGGGGCGGAGCAGTACTTC. Encoded protein: CASSFGGLGAEQYF.

The chain recombines TRBV10-3 with TRBJ2-7, with 7 positions matching TRBD2. The CDR3 is made up of 14 amino acids. From germline, CDR1 is ENHRY and CDR2 SYGVKD. The junction had 12 bases not matched to a gene; V was cut back by 6 bases and J by 7 bases. The CDR3 nucleotides are TGTGCCATCAGGGCCGGGGACCGGGGAGGGGAGCAGTACTTC. Its protein product is CAIRAGDRGGEQYF.

The V call is TRBV19, the J call TRBJ2-6; 7 bases are a match to TRBD2. Germline CDR1 reads LNHDA; CDR2 reads SQIVND (reference sequence). This CDR3 is 16 amino acids long. V lost 10 bases, J lost 0 bases, and 9 bases stayed unmatched. The CDR3 spells CATSPGLISGANVLTF. The DNA of the CDR3 is TGTGCCACCTCACCGGGACTAATCTCTGGGGCCAACGTCCTGACTTTC.

The chain has TRBV6-5 and TRBJ1-2; D possibly corresponds to TRBD1 (6 bases). V was trimmed by 2 bases and J by 4 bases, leaving 14 bases between them. This CDR3 is 15 amino acids long. Germline CDR1 and CDR2: MNHEY and SVGAGI. CDR3: CASSYGDRSLYGYTF. The CDR3 DNA follows: TGTGCCAGCAGTTACGGAGACAGGAGCCTCTATGGCTACACCTTC.

The chain couples TRBV11-3 to TRBJ2-1; D gene ambiguous. The CDR3 extends over 14 amino acids. V was shortened by 5 bases and J by 3 bases, with 11 bases between the two germline ends. Germline assignment: CDR1 SGHNT and CDR2 YENEEA. Here the CDR3 DNA reads TGTGCCAGCAGCCTCGGGTCCAGCTACAATGAGCAGTTCTTC. It translates to CASSLGSSYNEQFF.

The J gene is TRBJ1-5, the V gene TRBV6-4; D is uncertain. The CDR3 runs 13 residues. V was cut by 10 bases and J by 0 bases, with 10 bases left in between. The V gene's germline CDR1 is MRHNA and CDR2 SNTAGT. Written as DNA, the CDR3 is TGTGCCAACCCGGGAAATAGCAATCAGCCCCAGCATTTT. Its protein is CANPGNSNQPQHF.

The rearrangement uses TRBV28 and TRBJ2-1; 13 bases fit TRBD2. V was clipped by 6 bases and J by 9 bases; unmatched bases: 8. CDR1 is MDHEN, CDR2 SYDVKM, per germline. This CDR3 has 15 residues. The CDR3 DNA reads as TGTGCCAGCAGACCGACTAGCGGGGGGCCAGGTGAGCAGTTCTTC. This gives the protein CASRPTSGGPGEQFF.

This sequence joins TRBV5-1 and TRBJ2-1; 7 bases map to TRBD2. Per germline, CDR1 SGHRS and CDR2 YFSETQ. J lost 5 bases, V lost 4 bases, and 9 bases had no gene match. CDR3 length: 15 amino acids. CDR3 nucleotide sequence: TGCGCCAGCAGCCCCGAGCGGGGAAACGACAATGAGCAGTTCTTC. It codes for CASSPERGNDNEQFF. Combining the CDR3 with reference TRBV5-1 and TRBJ2-1 gives the whole variable domain KAGVTQTPRYLIKTRGQQVTLSCSPISGHRSVSWYQQTPGQGLQFLFEYFSETQRNKGNFPGRFSGRQFSNSRSEMNVSTLELGDSALYLCASSPERGNDNEQFFGPGTRLTVL.

The V call is TRBV9, the J call TRBJ2-1; 15 bases fit TRBD2. CDR1 and CDR2 from the germline V gene are SGDLS and YYNGEE. CDR3 length: 16 amino acids. Trimming cost V 1 base and J 9 bases; bases outside gene matches: 5. The CDR3 nucleotides are TGTGCCAGCAGCGTAAGGACTAGCGGGAGGGAGGGTGAGCAGTTCTTC. It codes for CASSVRTSGREGEQFF.

The chain links TRBV5-1 to TRBJ2-3; possibly TRBD2 for D (6 bases). Germline CDR1 SGHRS, CDR2 YFSETQ. This CDR3 is 14 amino acids long. V dropped 0 bases and J dropped 6 bases, with 11 bases sitting between them. CDR3 sequence (DNA): TGCGCCAGCAGCTTGGGAAGGGAGGAGGATACGCAGTATTTT. Translating gives CASSLGREEDTQYF.

The chain is built from TRBV19 and TRBJ2-1; D gene unclear. The CDR3 spans 13 residues. Per the germline V gene, CDR1 is LNHDA and CDR2 is SQIVND (reference sequence). V lost 3 bases and J lost 6, with 9 bases in between. As DNA, the CDR3 is TGTGCCAGTAGTATCCAGGCGCCCAATGAGCAGTTCTTC. As protein: CASSIQAPNEQFF. Full variable domain (missing parts from reference TRBV19 and TRBJ2-1): DGGITQSPKYLFRKEGQNVTLSCEQNLNHDAMYWYRQDPGQGLRLIYYSQIVNDFQKGDIAEGYSVSREKKESFPLTVTSAQKNPTAFYLCASSIQAPNEQFFGPGTRLTVL.

This rearrangement joins TRBV11-3 to TRBJ2-7; the D gene is possibly TRBD2 (5 bases). Trimming stripped 0 bases from V and 6 bases from J, with 12 bases between. This CDR3 has 14 residues. Per germline, CDR1 SGHNT and CDR2 YENEEA. The CDR3 sequence is CASSLDRFGVEQYF. The CDR3 DNA reads as TGTGCCAGCAGCTTAGATCGGTTCGGGGTCGAGCAGTACTTC.

A word on this clone: One end of the junction does not line up with germline, which may come from a read error. This sequence joins TRBV18 and TRBJ1-3; D gene ambiguous. Per germline, CDR1 KGHSH and CDR2 LQKENI. The CDR3 has 14 amino acids. The CDR3 is CASSPLLPSDTIYF. CDR3 DNA: TGTGCCAGCTCCCCACTTTTGCCGTCGGACACCATATATTTT.

This chain uses TRBV20-1 with TRBJ2-1, with D possibly being TRBD2 (5 bases). The germline V and J ends were trimmed by 3 bases and 8 bases, with 17 bases remaining between them. CDR1 and CDR2 from the germline V gene are DFQATT and SNEGSKA (reference sequence). The CDR3 is 14 residues long. Written as DNA, the CDR3 is TGCAGTGCTAGTTCGTCTAGCTTTTCACATGAGCAGTTCTTC. It specifies CSASSSSFSHEQFF.

The chain carries TRBV27 and TRBJ2-4; 8 positions agree with TRBD1. After removal of 5 bases from V and 0 bases from J, the junction contained 12 bases not matched to a gene. CDR3 length: 18 residues. Germline V gene sequence: CDR1 MNHEY, CDR2 SMNVEV (reference sequence). The CDR3 nucleotides read TGTGCCAGCAGTCCTACCGCCCCGGACAGGGTAGCCAAAAACATTCAGTACTTC. Its protein product is CASSPTAPDRVAKNIQYF.

The chain joins TRBV30 to TRBJ2-7, with TRBD1 as a possible D gene (6 bases). The ends were cut back, 4 bases at V and 4 bases at J, with 11 bases in the middle. Germline CDR1 GTSNPN, CDR2 SVGIG (reference sequence). This CDR3 is built from 12 residues. As DNA, the CDR3 is TGTGCCTGGAACAGGGCGCCATACGAGCAGTACTTC. Encoded protein: CAWNRAPYEQYF.

This clone has just one count. The chain employs TRBV11-3 and TRBJ2-7; 9 positions agree with TRBD2. With 2 bases clipped from V and 1 base from J, the junction kept 3 bases outside the gene matches. This CDR3 is built from 15 residues. Germline V gene data show CDR1 as SGHNT and CDR2 as YENEEA. The CDR3 here is CASSLHSGSSYEQYF. As DNA, the CDR3 is TGTGCCAGCAGCTTACATAGCGGGAGTTCCTACGAGCAGTACTTC.

The chain carries TRBV28 and TRBJ2-3; TRBD1 aligns across 10 bases. Germline CDR1 and CDR2: MDHEN and SYDVKM. Unmatched junction bases numbered 4, after V lost 5 bases and J lost 5 bases. This CDR3 spans 14 amino acids. In DNA, the CDR3 is TGTGCCAGCAGTCCTAGGACAGGGGGAGATACGCAGTATTTT. Its protein is CASSPRTGGDTQYF. Variable domain in full (rest from reference TRBV28 and TRBJ2-3): DVKVTQSSRYLVKRTGEKVFLECVQDMDHENMFWYRQDPGLGLRLIYFSYDVKMKEKGDIPEGYSVSREKKERFSLILESASTNQTSMYLCASSPRTGGDTQYFGPGTRLTVL.

In nucleotides, the CDR3 is TGTGCCAGCAGTATAAACAATGAGCAGTTCTTC. Protein: CASSINNEQFF. This chain links TRBV12-3 or TRBV12-4 with TRBJ2-1; unclear D gene. The CDR3 totals 11 residues. Trimming removed 5 bases from V and 5 bases from J, with 4 bases in between.